The clone carrying this T cell receptor (beta chain) was counted a single time. What it binds is not known. The data derive from a study of Ad26.COV2.S vaccination and SARS-CoV-2 variants. Findings of the study overall: Placebo recipients had lower spike-specific TCR breadth than vaccine recipients. Similar non-spike TCR breadth was observed in recipients of vaccine and of placebo. Quantification of TCR breadth and depth may have yielded underestimates of total T cell responses.

Regarding treatment: around 19 received Ad26.COV2.S at low or high dose, single or two shots; roughly five received placebo; per-sample allocation not given. Collection of samples fell on day 63 after the first vaccine or placebo injection. This CDR3 region has 15 residues. CDR1 is MDHEN and CDR2 is SYDVKM in the germline V gene. Trimming at V came to 6 bases and at J to 3 bases, leaving 7 bases not matched to a gene. The data were produced by immunoSEQ multiplex PCR, yet TCRdb's version contains in-frame clones alone and is incomplete. This sample has 430,000 or so clones, with approximately 90% found just once.

The rearrangement links TRBV28 to TRBJ2-3, with 9 bases fitting TRBD1. Source: peripheral blood, taken in a trial of Ad26.COV2.S vaccine versus placebo. The clonotype comes from a person between 18 and 60 years old who received the Ad26.COV2.S COVID-19 vaccine or a placebo. The CDR3 DNA is TGTGCCAGCAGCACAGGGACAGGGATAACAGATACGCAGTATTTT. This sequence encodes CASSTGTGITDTQYF.